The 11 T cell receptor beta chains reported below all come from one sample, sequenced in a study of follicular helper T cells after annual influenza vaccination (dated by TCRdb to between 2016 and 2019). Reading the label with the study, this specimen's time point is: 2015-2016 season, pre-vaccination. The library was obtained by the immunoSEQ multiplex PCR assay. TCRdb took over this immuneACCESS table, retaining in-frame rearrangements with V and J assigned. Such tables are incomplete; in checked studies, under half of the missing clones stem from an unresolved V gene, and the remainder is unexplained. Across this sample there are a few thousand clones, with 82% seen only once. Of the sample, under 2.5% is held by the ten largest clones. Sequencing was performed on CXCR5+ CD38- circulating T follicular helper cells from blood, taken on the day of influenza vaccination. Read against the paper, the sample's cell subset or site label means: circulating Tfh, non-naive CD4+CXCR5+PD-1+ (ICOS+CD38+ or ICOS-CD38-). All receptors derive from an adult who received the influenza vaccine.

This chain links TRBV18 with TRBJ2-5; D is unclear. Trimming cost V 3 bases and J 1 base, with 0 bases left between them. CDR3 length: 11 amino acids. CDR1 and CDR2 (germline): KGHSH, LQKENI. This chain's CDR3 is CASSPQETQYF. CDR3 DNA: TGTGCCAGCTCACCCCAAGAGACCCAGTACTTC.

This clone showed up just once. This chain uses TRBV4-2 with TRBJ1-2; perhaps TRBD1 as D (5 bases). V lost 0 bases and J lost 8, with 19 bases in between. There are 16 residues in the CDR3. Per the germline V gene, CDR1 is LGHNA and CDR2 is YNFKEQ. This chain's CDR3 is CASSQEATGRTGGYTF. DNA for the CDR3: TGTGCCAGCAGCCAAGAAGCTACAGGTCGGACCGGAGGCTACACCTTC.

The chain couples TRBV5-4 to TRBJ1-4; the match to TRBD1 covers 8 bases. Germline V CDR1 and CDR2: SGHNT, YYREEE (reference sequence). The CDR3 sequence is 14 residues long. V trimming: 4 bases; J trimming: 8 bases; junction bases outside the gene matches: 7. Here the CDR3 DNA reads TGTGCCAGCAGCCGACAGGGGCGGGAAGAAAAACTGTTTTTT. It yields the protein CASSRQGREEKLFF.

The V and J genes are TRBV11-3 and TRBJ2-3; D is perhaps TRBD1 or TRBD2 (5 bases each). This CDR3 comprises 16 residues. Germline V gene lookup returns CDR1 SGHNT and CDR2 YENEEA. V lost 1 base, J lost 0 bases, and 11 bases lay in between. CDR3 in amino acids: CASSLASGTSTDTQYF. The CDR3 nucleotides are TGTGCCAGCAGCTTAGCATCGGGGACGAGCACAGATACGCAGTATTTT.

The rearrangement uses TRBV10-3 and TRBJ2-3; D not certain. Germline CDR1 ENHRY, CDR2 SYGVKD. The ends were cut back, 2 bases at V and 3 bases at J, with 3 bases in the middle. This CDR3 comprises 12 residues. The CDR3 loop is CAISEVTDTQYF. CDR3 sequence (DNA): TGTGCCATCAGTGAGGTAACAGATACGCAGTATTTT.

The CDR3 DNA reads as TGTGCCAGCAGCCTGCAGGGAACCCAGTACTTC. Protein product: CASSLQGTQYF. This chain joins TRBV11-3 and TRBJ2-5; TRBD1 is a possible D gene (5 bases). The CDR3 is 11 residues long. The V end lost 5 bases, the J end lost 8 bases, and 9 bases lay between the germline ends. Per the germline V gene, CDR1 is SGHNT and CDR2 is YENEEA. The full variable domain, rest sourced from reference TRBV11-3 and TRBJ2-5, is EAGVVQSPRYKIIEKKQPVAFWCNPISGHNTLYWYLQNLGQGPELLIRYENEEAVDDSQLPKDRFSAERLKGVDSTLKIQPAELGDSAVYLCASSLQGTQYFGPGTRLLVL.

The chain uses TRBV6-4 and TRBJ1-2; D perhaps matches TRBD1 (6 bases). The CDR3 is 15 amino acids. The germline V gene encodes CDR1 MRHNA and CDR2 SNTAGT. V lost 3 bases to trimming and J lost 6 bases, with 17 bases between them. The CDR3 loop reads CASSETTGGRNGYTF. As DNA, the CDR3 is TGTGCCAGCAGTGAAACCACCGGGGGGCGAAATGGCTACACCTTC.

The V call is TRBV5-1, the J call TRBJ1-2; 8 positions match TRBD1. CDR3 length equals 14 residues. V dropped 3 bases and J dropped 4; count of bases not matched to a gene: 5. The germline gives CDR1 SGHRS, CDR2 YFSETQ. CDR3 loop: CASSSDRVLYGYTF. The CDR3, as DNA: TGCGCCAGCAGCTCGGACAGGGTGCTCTATGGCTACACCTTC.

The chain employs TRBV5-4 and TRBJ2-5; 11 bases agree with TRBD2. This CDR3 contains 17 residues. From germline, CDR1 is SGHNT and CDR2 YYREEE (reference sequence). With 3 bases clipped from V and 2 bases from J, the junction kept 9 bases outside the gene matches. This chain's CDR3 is CASSWGSGGAVQETQYF. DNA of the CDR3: TGTGCCAGCAGCTGGGGTAGCGGGGGGGCGGTACAAGAGACCCAGTACTTC.

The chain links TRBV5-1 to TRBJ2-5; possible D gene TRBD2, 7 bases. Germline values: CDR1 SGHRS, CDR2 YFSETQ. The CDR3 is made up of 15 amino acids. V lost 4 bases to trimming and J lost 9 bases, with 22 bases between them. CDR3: CASSSQERGGEAQYF. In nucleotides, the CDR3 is TGCGCCAGCAGCAGCCAGGAGAGGGGGGGTGAGGCCCAGTACTTC.

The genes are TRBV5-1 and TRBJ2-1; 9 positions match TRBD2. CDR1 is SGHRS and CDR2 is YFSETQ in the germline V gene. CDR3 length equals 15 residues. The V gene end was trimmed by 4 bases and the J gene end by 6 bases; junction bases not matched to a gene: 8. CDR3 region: CASSEGGGAVNEQFF. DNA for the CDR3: TGCGCCAGCAGCGAGGGCGGGGGGGCAGTCAATGAGCAGTTCTTC. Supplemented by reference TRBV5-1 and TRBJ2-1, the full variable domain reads KAGVTQTPRYLIKTRGQQVTLSCSPISGHRSVSWYQQTPGQGLQFLFEYFSETQRNKGNFPGRFSGRQFSNSRSEMNVSTLELGDSALYLCASSEGGGAVNEQFFGPGTRLTVL.